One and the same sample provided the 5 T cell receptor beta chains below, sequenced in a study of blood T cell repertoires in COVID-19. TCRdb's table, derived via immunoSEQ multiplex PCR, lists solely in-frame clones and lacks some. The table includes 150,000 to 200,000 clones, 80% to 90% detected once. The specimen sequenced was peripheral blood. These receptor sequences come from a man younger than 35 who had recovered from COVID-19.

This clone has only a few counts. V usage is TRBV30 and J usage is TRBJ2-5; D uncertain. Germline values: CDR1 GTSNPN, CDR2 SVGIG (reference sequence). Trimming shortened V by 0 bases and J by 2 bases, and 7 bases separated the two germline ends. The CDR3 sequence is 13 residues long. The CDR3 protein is CAWSVTIQETQYF. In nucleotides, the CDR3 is TGTGCCTGGAGTGTAACTATTCAAGAGACCCAGTACTTC.

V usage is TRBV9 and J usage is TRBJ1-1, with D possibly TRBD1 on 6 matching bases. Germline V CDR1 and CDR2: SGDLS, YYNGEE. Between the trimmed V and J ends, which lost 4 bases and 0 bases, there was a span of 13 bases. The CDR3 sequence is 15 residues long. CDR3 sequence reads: CASSPRTAMNTEAFF. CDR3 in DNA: TGTGCCAGCAGCCCGCGGACAGCCATGAACACTGAAGCTTTCTTT.

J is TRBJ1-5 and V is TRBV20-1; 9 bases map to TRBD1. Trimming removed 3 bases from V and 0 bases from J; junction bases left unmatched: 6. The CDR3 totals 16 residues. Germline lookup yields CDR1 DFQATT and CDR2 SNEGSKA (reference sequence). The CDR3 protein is CSASSGTGLSNQPQHF. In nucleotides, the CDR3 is TGCAGTGCTAGTTCCGGGACAGGGCTTAGCAATCAGCCCCAGCATTTT.

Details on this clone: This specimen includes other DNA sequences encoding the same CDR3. CDR3: CASSLVGGTDTQYF. The CDR3 bases are TGTGCCAGCAGCTTAGTGGGCGGCACAGATACGCAGTATTTT. The rearrangement joins TRBV7-2 to TRBJ2-3; no firm D call. The CDR3 has 14 residues. With 1 base removed from V and 1 base from J, the gap between germline ends came to 6 bases. CDR1 SGHTA and CDR2 FQGNSA come from the germline V gene. Combining the CDR3 with reference TRBV7-2 and TRBJ2-3 gives the whole variable domain GAGVSQSPSNKVTEKGKDVELRCDPISGHTALYWYRQSLGQGLEFLIYFQGNSAPDKSGLPSDRFSAERTGGSVSTLTIQRTQQEDSAVYLCASSLVGGTDTQYFGPGTRLTVL.

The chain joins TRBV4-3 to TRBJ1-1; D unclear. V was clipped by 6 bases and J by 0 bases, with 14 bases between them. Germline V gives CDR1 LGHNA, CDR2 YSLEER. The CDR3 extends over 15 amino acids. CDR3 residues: CASRSSSQLNTEAFF. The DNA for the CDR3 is TGCGCCAGCAGGTCAAGTTCGCAGTTGAACACTGAAGCTTTCTTT.